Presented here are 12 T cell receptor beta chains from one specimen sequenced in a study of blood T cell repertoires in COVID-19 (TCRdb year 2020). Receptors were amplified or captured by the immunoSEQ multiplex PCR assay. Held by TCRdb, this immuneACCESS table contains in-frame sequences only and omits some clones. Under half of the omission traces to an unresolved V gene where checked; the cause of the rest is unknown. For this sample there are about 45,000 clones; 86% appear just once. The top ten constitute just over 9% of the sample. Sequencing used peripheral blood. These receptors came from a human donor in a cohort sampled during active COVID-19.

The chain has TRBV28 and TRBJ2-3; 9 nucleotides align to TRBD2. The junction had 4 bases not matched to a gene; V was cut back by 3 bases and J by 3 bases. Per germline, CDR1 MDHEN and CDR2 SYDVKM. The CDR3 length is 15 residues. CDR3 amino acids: CASSLRGGRTDTQYF. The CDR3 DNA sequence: TGTGCCAGCAGTTTGCGGGGGGGCCGAACAGATACGCAGTATTTT. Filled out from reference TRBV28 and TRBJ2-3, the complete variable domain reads DVKVTQSSRYLVKRTGEKVFLECVQDMDHENMFWYRQDPGLGLRLIYFSYDVKMKEKGDIPEGYSVSREKKERFSLILESASTNQTSMYLCASSLRGGRTDTQYFGPGTRLTVL.

The DNA for the CDR3 is TGTGCCAGCAGCTTGAGCGGGTATGATGAGCAGTTCTTC. It yields the protein CASSLSGYDEQFF. The J gene is TRBJ2-1, the V gene TRBV11-3, with D perhaps TRBD2 (6 bases). CDR1 and CDR2 from the germline V gene are SGHNT and YENEEA. CDR3 length equals 13 residues. The V and J ends lost 3 bases and 8 bases respectively, with 11 bases between them. Full variable domain (remainder filled in from reference TRBV11-3 and TRBJ2-1): EAGVVQSPRYKIIEKKQPVAFWCNPISGHNTLYWYLQNLGQGPELLIRYENEEAVDDSQLPKDRFSAERLKGVDSTLKIQPAELGDSAVYLCASSLSGYDEQFFGPGTRLTVL.

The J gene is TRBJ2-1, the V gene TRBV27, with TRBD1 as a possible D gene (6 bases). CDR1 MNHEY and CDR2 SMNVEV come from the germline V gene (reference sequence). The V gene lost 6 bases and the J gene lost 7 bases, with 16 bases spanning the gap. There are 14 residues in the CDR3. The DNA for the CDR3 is TGTGCCAGCAGCCTACCGGGACACCTTAATGAGCAGTTCTTC. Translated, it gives CASSLPGHLNEQFF.

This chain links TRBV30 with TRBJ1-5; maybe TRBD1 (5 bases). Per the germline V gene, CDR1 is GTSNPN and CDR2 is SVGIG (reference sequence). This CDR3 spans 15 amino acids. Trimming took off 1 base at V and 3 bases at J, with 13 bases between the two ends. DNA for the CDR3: TGTGCCTGGAGTGGGGGGAGGGCTCCCAATCAGCCCCAGCATTTT. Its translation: CAWSGGRAPNQPQHF.

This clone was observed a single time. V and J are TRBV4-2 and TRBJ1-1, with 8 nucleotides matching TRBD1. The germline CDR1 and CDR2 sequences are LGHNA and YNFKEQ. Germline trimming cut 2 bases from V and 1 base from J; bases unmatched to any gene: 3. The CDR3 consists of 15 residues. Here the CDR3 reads CASSQPQGGNTEAFF. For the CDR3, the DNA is TGTGCCAGCAGCCAACCACAGGGGGGGAACACTGAAGCTTTCTTT.

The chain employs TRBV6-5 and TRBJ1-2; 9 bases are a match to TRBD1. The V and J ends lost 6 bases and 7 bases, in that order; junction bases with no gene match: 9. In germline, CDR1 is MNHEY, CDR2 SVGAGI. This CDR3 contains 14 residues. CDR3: CASRIPGQGTGYTF. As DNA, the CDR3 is TGTGCCAGCAGAATCCCGGGACAGGGAACTGGCTACACCTTC.

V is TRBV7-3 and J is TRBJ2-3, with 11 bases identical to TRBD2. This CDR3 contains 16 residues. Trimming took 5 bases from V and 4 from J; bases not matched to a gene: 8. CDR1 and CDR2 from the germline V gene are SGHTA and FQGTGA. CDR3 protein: CASSPASGGSPDTQYF. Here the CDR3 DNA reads TGTGCCAGCAGCCCCGCTAGCGGGGGGAGCCCAGATACGCAGTATTTT.

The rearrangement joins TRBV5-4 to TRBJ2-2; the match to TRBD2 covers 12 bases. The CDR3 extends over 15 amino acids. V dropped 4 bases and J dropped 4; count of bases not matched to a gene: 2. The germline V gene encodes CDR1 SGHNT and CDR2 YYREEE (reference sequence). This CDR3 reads CASSAGLAGTGELFF. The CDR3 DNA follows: TGTGCCAGCAGCGCGGGACTAGCGGGCACCGGGGAGCTGTTTTTT.

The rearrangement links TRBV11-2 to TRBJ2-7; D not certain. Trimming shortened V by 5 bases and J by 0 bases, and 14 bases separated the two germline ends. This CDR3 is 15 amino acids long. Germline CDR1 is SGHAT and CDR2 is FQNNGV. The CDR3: CASSRSQVSSYEQYF. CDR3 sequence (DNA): TGTGCCAGCAGCCGCTCTCAGGTCTCCTCCTACGAGCAGTACTTC.

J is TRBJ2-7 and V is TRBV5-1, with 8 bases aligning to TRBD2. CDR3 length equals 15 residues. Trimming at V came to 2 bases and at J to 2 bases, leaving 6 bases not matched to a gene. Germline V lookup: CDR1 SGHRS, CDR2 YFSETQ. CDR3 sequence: CASSFGGGSTYEQYF. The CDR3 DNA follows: TGCGCCAGCAGCTTTGGCGGGGGGAGTACCTACGAGCAGTACTTC.

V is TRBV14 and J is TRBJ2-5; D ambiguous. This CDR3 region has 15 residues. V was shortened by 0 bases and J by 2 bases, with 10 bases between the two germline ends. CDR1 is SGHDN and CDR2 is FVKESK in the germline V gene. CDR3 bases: TGTGCCAGCAGCCAAGACTCCACAGAGCAAGAGACCCAGTACTTC. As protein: CASSQDSTEQETQYF.

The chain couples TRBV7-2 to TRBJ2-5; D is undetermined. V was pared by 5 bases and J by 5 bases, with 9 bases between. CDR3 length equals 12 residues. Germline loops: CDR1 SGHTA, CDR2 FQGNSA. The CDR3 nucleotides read TGTGCCAGCAGCCCAAGGAGTGAGACCCAGTACTTC. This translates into CASSPRSETQYF.